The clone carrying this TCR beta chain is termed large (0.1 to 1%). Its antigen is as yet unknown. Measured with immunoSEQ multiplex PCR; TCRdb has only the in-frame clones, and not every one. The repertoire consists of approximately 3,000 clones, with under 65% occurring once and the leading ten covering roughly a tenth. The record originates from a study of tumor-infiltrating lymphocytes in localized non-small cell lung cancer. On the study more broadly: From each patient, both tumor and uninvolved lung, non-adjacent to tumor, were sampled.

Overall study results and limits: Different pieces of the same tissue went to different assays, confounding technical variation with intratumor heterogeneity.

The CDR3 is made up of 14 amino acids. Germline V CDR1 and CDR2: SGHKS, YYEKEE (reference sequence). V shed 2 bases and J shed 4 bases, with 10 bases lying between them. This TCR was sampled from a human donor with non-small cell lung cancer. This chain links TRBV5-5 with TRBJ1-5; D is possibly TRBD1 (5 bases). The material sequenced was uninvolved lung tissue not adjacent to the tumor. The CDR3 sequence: CASSLRDGNQPQHF. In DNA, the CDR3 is TGTGCCAGCAGCTTAAGGGACGGGAATCAGCCCCAGCATTTT.